This passage covers 9 T cell receptor beta chains from one sample sequenced in a study of blood T cells in healthy people across ages. Using a J-beta primer mix together with a sample-barcoded 5' primer, a second PCR was run for about 6 to 11 cycles. One entry per CDR3 protein results from TCRdb running MiXCR on the 5' RACE reads. The table lists 850,000 to 1,100,000 distinct CDR3 sequences, approximately 38% of them singletons. Specimen: blood. The receptors derive from a man aged 18 to 29 in good health.

The genes are TRBV15 and TRBJ1-5; D is ambiguous. The V gene's germline CDR1 is LNHNV and CDR2 YYDKDF (reference sequence). The CDR3 extends over 16 amino acids. Trimming left V 8 bases short and J 0 bases short, with 17 bases between. The CDR3 DNA reads TGTGCCACCTCCAGGCAGGTCCCCTATAGCAATCAGCCCCAGCATTTT. Its protein product is CATSRQVPYSNQPQHF.

The chain links TRBV6-4 to TRBJ2-3; D perhaps matches TRBD2 (6 bases). Germline CDR1 reads MRHNA; CDR2 reads SNTAGT. CDR3 length equals 14 residues. Trimming stripped 5 bases from V and 5 bases from J, with 14 bases between. The chain's CDR3 is CASSRDSQGDTQYF. The CDR3 coding sequence is TGTGCCAGCAGTCGGGACTCCCAGGGAGATACGCAGTATTTT.

This chain links TRBV4-2 with TRBJ2-1; 10 bases match TRBD2. The CDR3 is 17 amino acids. Germline assignment: CDR1 LGHNA and CDR2 YNFKEQ. The junction had 6 bases not matched to a gene; V was cut back by 4 bases and J by 0 bases. CDR3 residues: CASSRSGGGTSYNEQFF. DNA for the CDR3: TGTGCCAGCAGCCGAAGCGGGGGGGGCACCTCCTACAATGAGCAGTTCTTC.

This clonotype was detected only a few times. The chain is built from TRBV5-1 and TRBJ2-1, with D hard to call. The J call may be wrong; the DNA end is better matched by TRBJ2-7. In germline, CDR1 is SGHRS, CDR2 YFSETQ. The CDR3 loop spans 15 amino acids. CDR3 sequence reads: CASSPAVNLDNEQYF. Written as DNA, the CDR3 is TGCGCCAGCAGCCCCGCGGTCAATTTAGACAATGAGCAGTACTTC.

V and J are TRBV20-1 and TRBJ1-4, with TRBD1 matching over 9 bases. In germline, CDR1 is DFQATT, CDR2 SNEGSKA (reference sequence). V lost 5 bases, J lost 3 bases, and 1 base stayed unmatched. The CDR3 contains 13 residues. CDR3 sequence reads: CSARTGANEKLFF. CDR3 DNA sequence: TGCAGTGCTCGGACAGGGGCTAATGAAAAACTGTTTTTT.

The V and J genes are TRBV12-3 or TRBV12-4 and TRBJ1-2, with a tentative D call TRBD1 (6 bases). The CDR3 runs 14 residues. Between the trimmed V and J ends, which lost 1 base and 5 bases, there was a span of 11 bases. Here the CDR3 DNA reads TGTGCCAGCAGTTTAGTCAGAGGGGGGTATGGCTACACCTTC. Protein: CASSLVRGGYGYTF.

This clonotype was detected a few times. This chain links TRBV18 with TRBJ2-2, with D unclear. The CDR3 spans 17 residues. V was cut by 0 bases and J by 2 bases, with 13 bases left in between. CDR1 and CDR2 from the germline V gene are KGHSH and LQKENI. CDR3 region: CASSPPGQTINTGELFF. The DNA for the CDR3 is TGTGCCAGCTCACCACCGGGCCAAACGATTAACACCGGGGAGCTGTTTTTT.

The chain is built from TRBV12-3 or TRBV12-4 and TRBJ2-3; D assignment may be TRBD1 or TRBD2 (5 bases each). The CDR3 consists of 15 residues. Trimming took off 5 bases at V and 1 base at J, with 13 bases between the two ends. The CDR3 DNA sequence: TGTGCCAGCAGTCAGTGGGGGTTGGGCACAGATACGCAGTATTTT. Its protein product is CASSQWGLGTDTQYF.

J is TRBJ2-5 and V is TRBV7-9, with D possibly TRBD2 on 6 matching bases. CDR1 and CDR2 from the germline V gene are SEHNR and FQNEAQ (reference sequence). Trimming took 1 base from V and 3 from J, leaving 9 bases between them. This CDR3 is 14 amino acids long. In DNA form, the CDR3 reads TGTGCCAGCAGCTTAGTCCGACTAGAAGAGACCCAGTACTTC. As protein: CASSLVRLEETQYF.